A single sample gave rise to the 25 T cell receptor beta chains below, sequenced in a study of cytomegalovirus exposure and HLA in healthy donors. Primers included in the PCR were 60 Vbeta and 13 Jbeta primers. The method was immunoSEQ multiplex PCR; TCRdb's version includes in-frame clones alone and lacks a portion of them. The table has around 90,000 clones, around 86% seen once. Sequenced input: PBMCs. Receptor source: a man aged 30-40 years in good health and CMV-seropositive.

CDR3 amino acids: CASSRKPGDTQYF. The CDR3 DNA is TGTGCCAGCAGCCGTAAACCCGGAGATACGCAGTATTTT. The chain is built from TRBV7-6 and TRBJ2-3; D not certain. The CDR3 runs to 13 residues. Germline values: CDR1 SGHVS, CDR2 FNYEAQ. The V gene lost 5 bases and the J gene lost 5 bases, with 11 bases spanning the gap.

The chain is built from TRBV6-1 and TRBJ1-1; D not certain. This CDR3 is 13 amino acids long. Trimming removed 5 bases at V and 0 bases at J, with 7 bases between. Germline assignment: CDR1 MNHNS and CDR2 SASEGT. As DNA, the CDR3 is TGTGCCAGCAGTCCTCAGATGAACACTGAAGCTTTCTTT. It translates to CASSPQMNTEAFF.

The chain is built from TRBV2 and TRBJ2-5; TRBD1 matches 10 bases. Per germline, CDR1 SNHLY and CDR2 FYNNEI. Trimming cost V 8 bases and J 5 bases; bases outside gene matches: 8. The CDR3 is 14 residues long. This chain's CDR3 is CASGGTGASETQYF. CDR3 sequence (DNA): TGTGCCAGCGGCGGGACAGGGGCGTCGGAGACCCAGTACTTC.

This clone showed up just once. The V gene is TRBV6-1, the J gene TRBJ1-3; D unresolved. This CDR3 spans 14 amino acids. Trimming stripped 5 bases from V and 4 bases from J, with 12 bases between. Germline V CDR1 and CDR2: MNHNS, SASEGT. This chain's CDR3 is CASSRPRAGNTIYF. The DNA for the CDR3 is TGTGCCAGCAGTAGGCCGCGGGCGGGAAACACCATATATTTT.

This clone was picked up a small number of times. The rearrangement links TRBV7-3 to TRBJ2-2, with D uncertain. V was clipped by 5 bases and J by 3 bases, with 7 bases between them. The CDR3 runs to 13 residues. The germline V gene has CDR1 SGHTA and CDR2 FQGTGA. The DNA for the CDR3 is TGTGCCAGCAGCCAGAATTACACCGGGGAGCTGTTTTTT. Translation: CASSQNYTGELFF.

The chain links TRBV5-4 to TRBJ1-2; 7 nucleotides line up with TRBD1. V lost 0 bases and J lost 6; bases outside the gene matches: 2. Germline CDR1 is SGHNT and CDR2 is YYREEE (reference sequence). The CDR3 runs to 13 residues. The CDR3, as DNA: TGTGCCAGCAGCTTGGGGCAGGGGGATGGCTACACCTTC. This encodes CASSLGQGDGYTF.

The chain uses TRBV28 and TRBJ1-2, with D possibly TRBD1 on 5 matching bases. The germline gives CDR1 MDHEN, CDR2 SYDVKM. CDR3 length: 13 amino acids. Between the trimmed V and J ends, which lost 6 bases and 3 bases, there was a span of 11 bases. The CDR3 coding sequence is TGTGCCAGCAGAAACAGGAGCTACTATGGCTACACCTTC. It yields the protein CASRNRSYYGYTF.

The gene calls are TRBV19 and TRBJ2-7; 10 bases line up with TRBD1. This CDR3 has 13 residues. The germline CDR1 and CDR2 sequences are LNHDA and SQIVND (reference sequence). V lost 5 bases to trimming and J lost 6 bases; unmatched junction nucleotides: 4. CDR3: CASSWDRGTEQYF. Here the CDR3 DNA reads TGTGCCAGTAGTTGGGACAGGGGAACCGAGCAGTACTTC.

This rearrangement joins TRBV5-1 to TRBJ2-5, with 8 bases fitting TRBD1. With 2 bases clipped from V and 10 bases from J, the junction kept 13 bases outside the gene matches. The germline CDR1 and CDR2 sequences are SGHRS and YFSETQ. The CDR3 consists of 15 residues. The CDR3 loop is CASSLSTGDSQRQYF. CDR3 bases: TGCGCCAGCAGCTTATCGACAGGGGACTCCCAACGCCAGTACTTC.

The CDR3 is CASSIAVGSRTDTQYF. CDR3 in DNA: TGTGCCAGCAGTATAGCAGTAGGAAGTAGGACAGATACGCAGTATTTT. The chain links TRBV28 to TRBJ2-3; D gene uncertain. The CDR3 is 16 residues long. Germline CDR1 is MDHEN and CDR2 is SYDVKM. V lost 5 bases, J lost 3 bases, and 18 bases lay in between.

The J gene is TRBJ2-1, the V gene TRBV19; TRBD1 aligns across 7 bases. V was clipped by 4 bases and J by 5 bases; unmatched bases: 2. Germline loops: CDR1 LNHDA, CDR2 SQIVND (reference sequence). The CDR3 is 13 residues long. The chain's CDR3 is CASSTRGNNEQFF. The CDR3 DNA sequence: TGTGCCAGTAGTACCAGGGGGAACAATGAGCAGTTCTTC.

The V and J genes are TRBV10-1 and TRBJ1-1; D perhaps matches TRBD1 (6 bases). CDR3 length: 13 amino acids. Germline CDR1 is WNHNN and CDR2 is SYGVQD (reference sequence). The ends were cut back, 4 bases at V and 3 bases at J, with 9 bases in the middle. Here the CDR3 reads CASSGTADTEAFF. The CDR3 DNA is TGCGCCAGCAGTGGGACAGCCGACACTGAAGCTTTCTTT.

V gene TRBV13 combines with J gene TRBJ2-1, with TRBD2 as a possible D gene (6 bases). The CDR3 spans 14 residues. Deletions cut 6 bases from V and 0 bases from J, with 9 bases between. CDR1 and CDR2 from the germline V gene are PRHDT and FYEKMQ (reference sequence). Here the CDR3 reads CASRRDFSYNEQFF. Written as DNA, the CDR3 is TGTGCCAGCAGACGGGACTTCTCCTACAATGAGCAGTTCTTC.

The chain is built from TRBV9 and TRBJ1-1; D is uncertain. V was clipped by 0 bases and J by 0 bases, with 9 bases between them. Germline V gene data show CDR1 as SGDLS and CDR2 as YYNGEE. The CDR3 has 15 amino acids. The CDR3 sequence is CASSVDGLMNTEAFF. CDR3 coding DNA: TGTGCCAGCAGCGTAGATGGGCTGATGAACACTGAAGCTTTCTTT.

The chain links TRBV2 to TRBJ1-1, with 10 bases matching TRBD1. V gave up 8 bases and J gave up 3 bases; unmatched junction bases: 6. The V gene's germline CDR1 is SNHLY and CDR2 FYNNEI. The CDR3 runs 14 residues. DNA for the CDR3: TGTGCCAGCGGAATGGGACAGGGGTACACTGAAGCTTTCTTT. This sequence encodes CASGMGQGYTEAFF.

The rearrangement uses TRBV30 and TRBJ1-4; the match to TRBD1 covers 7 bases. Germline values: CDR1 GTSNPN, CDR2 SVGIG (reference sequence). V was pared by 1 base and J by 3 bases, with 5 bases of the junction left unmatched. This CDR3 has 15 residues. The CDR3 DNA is TGTGCCTGGAGTGACTACAGGGGTCCTAATGAAAAACTGTTTTTT. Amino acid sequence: CAWSDYRGPNEKLFF. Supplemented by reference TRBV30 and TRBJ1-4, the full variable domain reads SQTIHQWPATLVQPVGSPLSLECTVEGTSNPNLYWYRQAAGRGLQLLFYSVGIGQISSEVPQNLSASRPQDRQFILSSKKLLLSDSGFYLCAWSDYRGPNEKLFFGSGTQLSVL.

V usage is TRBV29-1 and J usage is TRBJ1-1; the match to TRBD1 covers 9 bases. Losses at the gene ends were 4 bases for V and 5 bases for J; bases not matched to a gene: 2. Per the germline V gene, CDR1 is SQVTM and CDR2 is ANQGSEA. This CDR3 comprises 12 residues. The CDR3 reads CSVGDRVTEAFF. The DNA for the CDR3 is TGCAGCGTTGGGGACAGGGTAACTGAAGCTTTCTTT.

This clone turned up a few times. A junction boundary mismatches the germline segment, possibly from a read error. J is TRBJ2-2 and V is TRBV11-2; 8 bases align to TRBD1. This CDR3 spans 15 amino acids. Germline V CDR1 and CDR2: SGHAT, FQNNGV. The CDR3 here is CASSLDRGFGGELFF. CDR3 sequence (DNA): TGTGCCAGCAGCCTAGACAGGGGTTTTGGCGGGGAGCTGTTTTTT.

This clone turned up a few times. The CDR3 DNA follows: TGTGCCAGCAGCTTTGTGGGGGCAGGAGTCAATCAGCCCCAGCATTTT. Translated, it gives CASSFVGAGVNQPQHF. The V and J genes are TRBV7-9 and TRBJ1-5; the D gene is possibly TRBD1 (6 bases). V dropped 3 bases and J dropped 3 bases, with 15 bases sitting between them. Germline V gene lookup returns CDR1 SEHNR and CDR2 FQNEAQ (reference sequence). This CDR3 contains 16 residues.

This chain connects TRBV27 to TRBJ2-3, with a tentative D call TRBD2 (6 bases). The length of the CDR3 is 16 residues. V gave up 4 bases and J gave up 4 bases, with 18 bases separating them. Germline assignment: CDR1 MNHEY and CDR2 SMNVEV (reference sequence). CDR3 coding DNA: TGTGCCAGCAGTTCCAAAACCCCACTAGCATCAGATACGCAGTATTTT. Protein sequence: CASSSKTPLASDTQYF.

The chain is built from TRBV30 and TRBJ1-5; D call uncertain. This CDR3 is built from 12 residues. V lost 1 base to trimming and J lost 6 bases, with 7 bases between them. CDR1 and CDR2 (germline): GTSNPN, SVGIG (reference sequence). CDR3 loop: CAWSDGIQPQHF. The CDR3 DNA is TGTGCCTGGAGTGATGGCATTCAGCCCCAGCATTTT.

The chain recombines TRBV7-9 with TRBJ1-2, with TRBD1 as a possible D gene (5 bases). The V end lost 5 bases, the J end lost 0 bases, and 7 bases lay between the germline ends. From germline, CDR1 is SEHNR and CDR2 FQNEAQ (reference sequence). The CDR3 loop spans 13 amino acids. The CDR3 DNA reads TGTGCCAGCAGCCCGACAGCTAACTATGGCTACACCTTC. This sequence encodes CASSPTANYGYTF.

CDR3 loop: CAWSVLQENDEAFF. CDR3 DNA: TGTGCCTGGAGTGTGTTACAGGAGAACGATGAAGCTTTCTTT. The chain couples TRBV30 to TRBJ1-1, with D possibly being TRBD1 (5 bases). The CDR3 consists of 14 residues. In germline, CDR1 is GTSNPN, CDR2 SVGIG (reference sequence). V was trimmed by 0 bases and J by 7 bases, leaving 15 bases between them. The variable domain in full, with the rest retrieved from reference TRBV30 and TRBJ1-1, is SQTIHQWPATLVQPVGSPLSLECTVEGTSNPNLYWYRQAAGRGLQLLFYSVGIGQISSEVPQNLSASRPQDRQFILSSKKLLLSDSGFYLCAWSVLQENDEAFFGQGTRLTVV.

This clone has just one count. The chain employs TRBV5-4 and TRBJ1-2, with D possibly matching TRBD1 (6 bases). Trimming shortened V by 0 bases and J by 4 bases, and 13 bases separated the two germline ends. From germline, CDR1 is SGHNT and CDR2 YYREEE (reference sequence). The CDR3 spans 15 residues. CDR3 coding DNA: TGTGCCAGCAGCTTGGCGCAGGGGATCGCCTATGGCTACACCTTC. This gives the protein CASSLAQGIAYGYTF.

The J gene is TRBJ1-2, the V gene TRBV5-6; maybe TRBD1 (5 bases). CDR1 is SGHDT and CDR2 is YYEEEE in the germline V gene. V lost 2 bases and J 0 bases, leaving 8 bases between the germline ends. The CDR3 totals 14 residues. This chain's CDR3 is CASSFGGANYGYTF. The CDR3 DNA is TGTGCCAGCAGCTTCGGGGGTGCTAACTATGGCTACACCTTC.